These 25 T cell receptor beta chains came from one sample sequenced in a study of T-cell reconstitution after alpha-beta-depleted transplantation in children. Preparation of the TCRbeta library used unique molecular identifiers. TCRdb independently ran MiXCR on the PCR reads; one entry per CDR3 protein. The sample consists of more than 85,000 distinct CDR3 sequences, 7.5% to 9.5% of them appearing once. The input for sequencing was PBMCs, taken before TCRalphabeta/CD19-depleted stem cell transplant. These receptors were collected from a boy younger than 10 with acute lymphoblastic leukemia, due to receive a stem cell transplant.

This clonotype was seen only a few times. The junction differs from germline at one of its ends, possibly a read error. The chain uses TRBV5-1 and TRBJ2-1; 14 bases are a match to TRBD2. The germline V gene has CDR1 SGHRS and CDR2 YFSETQ. The CDR3 consists of 17 residues. The DNA of the CDR3 is TGCGCCAGCAGCTTTCCGGGACTAGCGGGGGCCTACGATGAGCAGTTCTTC. Translation gives CASSFPGLAGAYDEQFF.

This clonotype was picked up many times. The chain uses TRBV29-1 and TRBJ2-5; the match to TRBD2 covers 7 bases. Losses at the gene ends were 6 bases for V and 4 bases for J; bases not matched to a gene: 8. Germline V gene sequence: CDR1 SQVTM, CDR2 ANQGSEA. This CDR3 has 13 amino acids. DNA for the CDR3: TGCAGCGTCCAACGACTAGCAGGAGAGACCCAGTACTTC. It yields the protein CSVQRLAGETQYF.

This clonotype was found many times. V usage is TRBV4-1 and J usage is TRBJ1-1; D is uncertain. The V gene's germline CDR1 is MGHRA and CDR2 YSYEKL. The CDR3 runs 13 residues. The V end was cut by 5 bases, the J end by 1 base, with 8 bases between. The chain's CDR3 is CASSIPGNTEAFF. CDR3 sequence (DNA): TGCGCCAGCAGCATTCCGGGGAACACTGAAGCTTTCTTT.

The chain has TRBV7-7 and TRBJ2-2; possibly TRBD1 or TRBD2 for D (6 bases each). Germline loops: CDR1 SSHAT, CDR2 FNYEAQ (reference sequence). This CDR3 comprises 15 residues. V was clipped by 10 bases and J by 1 base, with 16 bases between them. The CDR3 nucleotides read TGTGCCATCACAGGAGGGACACTGAACACCGGGGAGCTGTTTTTT. Translating gives CAITGGTLNTGELFF.

This clonotype has just a few counts. DNA of the CDR3: TGCAGTGCTAGAGATCGGCTGGCCCCCACAGATACGCAGTATTTT. This codes for CSARDRLAPTDTQYF. J is TRBJ2-3 and V is TRBV20-1; D call uncertain. The CDR3 runs 15 residues. V was trimmed by 0 bases and J by 2 bases, leaving 12 bases between them. CDR1 DFQATT and CDR2 SNEGSKA come from the germline V gene (reference sequence).

This clonotype was counted ten times or more. The chain is built from TRBV28 and TRBJ2-1, with D unclear. There are 14 residues in the CDR3. The V gene lost 2 bases and the J gene lost 3 bases, with 8 bases spanning the gap. Germline V gene data show CDR1 as MDHEN and CDR2 as SYDVKM. In DNA, the CDR3 is TGTGCCAGCAGTTTACTATCGGACTACAATGAGCAGTTCTTC. Amino acid sequence: CASSLLSDYNEQFF.

This clonotype appeared a few times. The rearrangement links TRBV18 to TRBJ2-3, with D unclear. The CDR3 totals 14 residues. CDR1 and CDR2 from the germline V gene are KGHSH and LQKENI. The V end lost 2 bases, the J end lost 1 base, and 7 bases lay between the germline ends. The CDR3, as DNA: TGTGCCAGCTCACCAGACACCCGCACAGATACGCAGTATTTT. Residues: CASSPDTRTDTQYF.

This clonotype turned up a few times. The chain recombines TRBV6-1 with TRBJ2-7; D ambiguous. CDR1 MNHNS and CDR2 SASEGT come from the germline V gene. V lost 2 bases and J lost 0, with 5 bases in between. This CDR3 has 13 amino acids. The CDR3 DNA follows: TGTGCCAGCAGTGAAACCAACTCCTACGAGCAGTACTTC. It encodes CASSETNSYEQYF.

This clonotype was seen a few times. CDR3 nucleotide sequence: TGTGCCAGCACCGGGGGCCCCCGGAATGAGCAGTTCTTC. This gives the protein CASTGGPRNEQFF. This chain joins TRBV2 and TRBJ2-1; tentatively, D is TRBD1 or TRBD2 (6 bases each). The CDR3 is 13 amino acids. Trimming took off 7 bases at V and 7 bases at J, with 14 bases between the two ends. Germline assignment: CDR1 SNHLY and CDR2 FYNNEI. Full variable domain (missing parts from reference TRBV2 and TRBJ2-1): EPEVTQTPSHQVTQMGQEVILRCVPISNHLYFYWYRQILGQKVEFLVSFYNNEISEKSEIFDDQFSVERPDGSNFTLKIRSTKLEDSAMYFCASTGGPRNEQFFGPGTRLTVL.

In this sample, this clonotype turned up many times. The chain combines TRBV2 with TRBJ1-5; TRBD1 matches 7 bases. V shed 6 bases and J 3 bases; nucleotides not matched to a gene: 2. This CDR3 comprises 13 residues. CDR1 is SNHLY, CDR2 FYNNEI, per germline. CDR3 sequence (DNA): TGTGCCAGCAGGGGACAGTTCAATCAGCCCCAGCATTTT. Its translation: CASRGQFNQPQHF. The variable domain in full, with the rest retrieved from reference TRBV2 and TRBJ1-5, is EPEVTQTPSHQVTQMGQEVILRCVPISNHLYFYWYRQILGQKVEFLVSFYNNEISEKSEIFDDQFSVERPDGSNFTLKIRSTKLEDSAMYFCASRGQFNQPQHFGDGTRLSIL.

This clonotype was detected many times. The chain carries TRBV7-6 and TRBJ2-1; 8 positions agree with TRBD2. V shed 0 bases, J shed 3 bases, and the junction held 13 bases outside the gene matches. The CDR3 has 19 residues. Germline values: CDR1 SGHVS, CDR2 FNYEAQ. CDR3 loop: CASSLAGRGSGVFYNEQFF. DNA for the CDR3: TGTGCCAGCAGCTTAGCGGGAAGGGGTAGCGGGGTTTTCTACAATGAGCAGTTCTTC.

This clonotype came up many times. The chain couples TRBV29-1 to TRBJ1-1; no clear D. In germline, CDR1 is SQVTM, CDR2 ANQGSEA. The CDR3 spans 13 residues. The ends were cut back, 0 bases at V and 1 base at J, with 6 bases in the middle. The CDR3 nucleotides read TGCAGCGTTGAAGATCTGACGAACACTGAAGCTTTCTTT. This encodes CSVEDLTNTEAFF.

At least ten counts were recorded for this clonotype. This chain joins TRBV12-3 or TRBV12-4 and TRBJ1-4; 7 bases map to TRBD1. The V segment lost 6 bases and the J segment 0 bases; nucleotides outside the gene matches: 4. The CDR3 runs 15 residues. In DNA form, the CDR3 reads TGTGCCAGCAGCCGTACAGGGGCAACTAATGAAAAACTGTTTTTT. Translation: CASSRTGATNEKLFF.

This clonotype appeared many times. The chain is built from TRBV5-1 and TRBJ2-1; weak D call: TRBD2 (6 bases). Germline CDR1 is SGHRS and CDR2 is YFSETQ. The CDR3 consists of 16 residues. V lost 5 bases and J lost 0, with 15 bases in between. The CDR3 loop reads CASSLTRLSSYNEQFF. The CDR3 bases are TGCGCCAGCAGTTTGACTAGGCTAAGCTCCTACAATGAGCAGTTCTTC.

This clonotype has only a few counts. The chain uses TRBV15 and TRBJ1-2; maybe TRBD1 (5 bases). The V end lost 3 bases, the J end lost 1 base, and 15 bases lay between the germline ends. The germline V gene encodes CDR1 LNHNV and CDR2 YYDKDF (reference sequence). The CDR3 is 16 amino acids. CDR3 coding DNA: TGTGCCACCAGCAGGATGCAGGGCCCTTATAACTATGGCTACACCTTC. This translates into CATSRMQGPYNYGYTF.

This clonotype was detected ten times or more. The chain is built from TRBV13 and TRBJ2-5; 9 bases line up with TRBD2. The germline V gene encodes CDR1 PRHDT and CDR2 FYEKMQ (reference sequence). J was trimmed by 2 bases and V by 4 bases; bases with no gene match: 5. This CDR3 region has 15 residues. CDR3 coding DNA: TGTGCCAGCAGCTCCAGCGGGGGGCGACAAGAGACCCAGTACTTC. Its translation is CASSSSGGRQETQYF.

This clonotype was detected ten times or more. The chain employs TRBV5-1 and TRBJ1-1; D might be TRBD1 (5 bases). V gave up 4 bases and J gave up 0 bases, with 10 bases separating them. From germline, CDR1 is SGHRS and CDR2 YFSETQ. This CDR3 spans 14 amino acids. CDR3 protein: CASSPSTVNTEAFF. As DNA, the CDR3 is TGCGCCAGCAGCCCATCGACAGTGAACACTGAAGCTTTCTTT.

This clonotype has just a few counts. The chain combines TRBV29-1 with TRBJ2-2; D is tentatively TRBD1 or TRBD2 (5 bases each). The germline V gene has CDR1 SQVTM and CDR2 ANQGSEA. The CDR3 is made up of 17 amino acids. Trimming stripped 6 bases from V and 0 bases from J, with 20 bases between. CDR3 DNA sequence: TGCAGCGTCTCCCGGGACCCCTCGTTCGCGAACACCGGGGAGCTGTTTTTT. Amino acids: CSVSRDPSFANTGELFF.

This chain joins TRBV4-3 and TRBJ1-2; no clear D. Germline V lookup: CDR1 LGHNA, CDR2 YSLEER. V lost 2 bases to trimming and J lost 2 bases, with 18 bases between them. The CDR3 consists of 17 residues. CDR3 region: CASSQQRDKASNYGYTF. In DNA form, the CDR3 reads TGCGCCAGCAGCCAACAGAGGGATAAAGCTTCCAACTATGGCTACACCTTC.

In its sample, this clonotype was seen many times. The chain recombines TRBV4-2 with TRBJ2-3; D unclear. The germline V gene encodes CDR1 LGHNA and CDR2 YNFKEQ. This CDR3 spans 16 amino acids. V dropped 4 bases and J dropped 0 bases, with 14 bases sitting between them. The CDR3 DNA follows: TGTGCCAGCAGCCCTTCCTTTAGGGTCAGCACAGATACGCAGTATTTT. It encodes CASSPSFRVSTDTQYF.

This clonotype was found many times. This chain's CDR3 is CASSLGDTNQPQHF. The CDR3 bases are TGTGCCAGCAGTTTAGGGGACACCAATCAGCCCCAGCATTTT. The V gene is TRBV12-3 or TRBV12-4, the J gene TRBJ1-5; the D gene is possibly TRBD1 (6 bases). The V end lost 1 base, the J end lost 3 bases, and 7 bases lay between the germline ends. The CDR3 is 14 residues long.

This clonotype occurred a few times. The V call is TRBV18, the J call TRBJ2-2; D tentatively reads TRBD1 or TRBD2 (6 bases each). V was trimmed by 5 bases and J by 2 bases, leaving 18 bases between them. This CDR3 comprises 17 residues. Germline V lookup: CDR1 KGHSH, CDR2 LQKENI. The CDR3 DNA reads as TGTGCCAGCTCAGAGGAGATCGGGGGCGCAAACACCGGGGAGCTGTTTTTT. Translation gives CASSEEIGGANTGELFF.

CDR3 protein: CAISELGQRETDTQYF. The CDR3, as DNA: TGTGCCATCAGTGAATTAGGACAGCGGGAAACAGATACGCAGTATTTT. The chain carries TRBV10-3 and TRBJ2-3, with a possible D match to TRBD2 (7 bases). The CDR3 totals 16 residues. V was trimmed by 3 bases and J by 3 bases, leaving 16 bases between them. Germline CDR1 and CDR2: ENHRY and SYGVKD.

In its sample, this clonotype was seen a few times. This chain joins TRBV6-5 and TRBJ1-2; a weak D match, TRBD1 (5 bases). Germline CDR1 and CDR2: MNHEY and SVGAGI. Trimming left V 2 bases short and J 9 bases short, with 13 bases between. The CDR3 is 13 amino acids. CDR3 amino acids: CASSYRRGRSYTF. CDR3 coding DNA: TGTGCCAGCAGTTACCGGAGGGGAAGGAGCTACACCTTC.

This clonotype turned up a few times. The chain joins TRBV6-1 to TRBJ2-4, with TRBD2 identical over 8 bases. CDR1 and CDR2 from the germline V gene are MNHNS and SASEGT. This CDR3 has 15 residues. With V trimmed by 4 bases and J by 6 bases, 8 bases remained unmatched. The chain's CDR3 is CASSGARGGGNIQYF. DNA of the CDR3: TGTGCCAGCAGTGGAGCCCGGGGGGGTGGAAACATTCAGTACTTC.